A single sample is the source of the 4 T cell receptor beta chains below, sequenced in a study of CD8 T cells in Susac syndrome. RNA, at about 0.45 to 1 ug, was reverse transcribed with random hexamers. TCRdb reprocessed the immunoSEQ multiplex PCR reads via MiXCR and lists one record per CDR3 protein. Found here are 150,000 to 200,000 distinct CDR3 sequences, approximately 95% of them singletons; the top ten hold around 0.15%. The sample taken for sequencing was CD8+ T cells from PBMCs. These receptors were obtained from a human donor with Susac syndrome.

The chain joins TRBV9 to TRBJ2-3; D ambiguous. The CDR3 has 13 amino acids. Trimming cost V 0 bases and J 3 bases, with 5 bases left between them. Germline V CDR1 and CDR2: SGDLS, YYNGEE. CDR3 in amino acids: CASSVVNTDTQYF. In DNA, the CDR3 is TGTGCCAGCAGCGTAGTTAATACAGATACGCAGTATTTT.

The chain employs TRBV28 and TRBJ1-1; D is uncertain. Between the trimmed V and J ends, which lost 8 bases and 0 bases, there was a span of 13 bases. The CDR3 runs 14 residues. Germline loops: CDR1 MDHEN, CDR2 SYDVKM. CDR3 amino acids: CASEAAIMNTEAFF. CDR3 in DNA: TGTGCCAGCGAGGCAGCCATCATGAACACTGAAGCTTTCTTT.

The chain has TRBV12-3 or TRBV12-4 and TRBJ2-2; 7 bases line up with TRBD1. Trimming took 2 bases from V and 1 from J; bases not matched to a gene: 1. The CDR3 covers 15 residues. CDR3 loop: CASSLQGENTGELFF. CDR3 DNA sequence: TGTGCCAGCAGTTTACAGGGGGAGAACACCGGGGAGCTGTTTTTT.

The chain carries TRBV2 and TRBJ2-3; D is uncertain. The CDR3 has 16 residues. V gave up 2 bases and J gave up 1 base, with 13 bases separating them. Germline V gene lookup returns CDR1 SNHLY and CDR2 FYNNEI. CDR3 residues: CASSETLSYGTDTQYF. In nucleotides, the CDR3 is TGTGCCAGCAGTGAAACGCTGTCCTACGGCACAGATACGCAGTATTTT.